This T cell receptor beta chain was identified during a study of cytomegalovirus exposure and HLA in healthy donors. This clone was recorded only once. With 60 Vbeta and 13 Jbeta primers, the PCR was carried out. The data were produced by immunoSEQ multiplex PCR, yet TCRdb's version contains in-frame clones alone and is incomplete. The repertoire holds about 69,000 clones, with roughly two thirds as singletons. This CDR3 is built from 13 residues. Looked up from germline, CDR1 is SGHRS and CDR2 is YFSETQ. V was clipped by 3 bases and J by 3 bases, with 10 bases between them. Sequenced sample: PBMCs. This clonotype originated in a male donor in good health and CMV-seropositive. The rearrangement uses TRBV5-1 and TRBJ2-7, with D maybe TRBD2 (6 bases). CDR3 protein: CASSWGLLYEQYF. CDR3 sequence (DNA): TGCGCCAGCAGCTGGGGACTTCTCTACGAGCAGTACTTC.